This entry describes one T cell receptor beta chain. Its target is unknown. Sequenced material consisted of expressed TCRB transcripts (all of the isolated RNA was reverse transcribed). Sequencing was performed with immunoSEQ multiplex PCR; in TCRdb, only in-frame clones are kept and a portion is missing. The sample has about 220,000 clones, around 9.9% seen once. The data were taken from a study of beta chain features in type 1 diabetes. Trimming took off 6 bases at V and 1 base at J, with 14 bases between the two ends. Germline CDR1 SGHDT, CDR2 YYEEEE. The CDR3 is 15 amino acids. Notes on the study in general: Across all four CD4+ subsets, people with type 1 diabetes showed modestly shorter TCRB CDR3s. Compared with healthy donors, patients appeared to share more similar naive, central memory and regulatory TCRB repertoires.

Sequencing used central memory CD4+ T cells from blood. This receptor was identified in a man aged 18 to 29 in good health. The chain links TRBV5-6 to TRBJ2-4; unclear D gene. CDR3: CASKVFDVAKNIQYF. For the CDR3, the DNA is TGTGCCAGCAAGGTGTTTGACGTGGCCAAAAACATTCAGTACTTC.